The rows below give T cell receptor beta chains drawn from one sample of a study of T-cell reconstitution after alpha-beta-depleted transplantation in children. Each CDR3 protein is one row after TCRdb ran MiXCR on the PCR reads. The repertoire includes about 980,000 distinct CDR3 sequences, around 30% of them detected once, and around 30% sits in the top ten. The input for sequencing was PBMCs, mostly from graft donor cells, taken 360 days after TCRalphabeta/CD19-depleted stem cell transplant. These receptors all come from a boy younger than two who had a stem cell transplant for SCID, so the T cells may come from the graft donor. Each CDR3 is given with its conserved first and last residue.

J gene | V gene | CDR3 protein
TRBJ2-1 | TRBV20-1 | CSASPGGLAVYNEQFF
TRBJ1-2 | TRBV6-1 | CASSEVGSESSSGYTF
TRBJ2-4 | TRBV2 | CLKQNIQYF
TRBJ1-4 | TRBV28 | CASKERQGLNEKLFF
TRBJ1-1 | TRBV28 | CASRAQGSPHTEAFF
TRBJ2-7 | TRBV5-1 | CASSPDRVQYF
TRBJ1-1 | TRBV6-5 | CASSYSLQLSVVNTEAFF
TRBJ2-1 | TRBV9 | CASSGGAGQGPNEQFF
TRBJ1-1 | TRBV6-2/TRBV6-3 | CASSPAWVTGEAFF
TRBJ1-1 | TRBV12-3/TRBV12-4 | CASSYDQGGITEAFF
TRBJ1-4 | TRBV19 | CASSTGTSSNEKLFF
TRBJ2-4 | TRBV5-5 | CASSLDRGSIQYF
TRBJ2-5 | TRBV20-1 | CSAGQYQETQYF
TRBJ2-3 | TRBV12-3/TRBV12-4 | CASSQAEGVSTDTQYF
TRBJ2-3 | TRBV4-3 | CASSQGVSATGGTQYF
TRBJ2-5 | TRBV24-1 | CATSRSGSQETQYF
TRBJ2-7 | TRBV27 | CASSLVPFYEQYF
TRBJ2-2 | TRBV6-5 | CASSTDRVSAGELFF
TRBJ2-5 | TRBV4-1 | CASSQSDGGGASTQYF
TRBJ2-5 | TRBV5-1 | CASSLIGWTSRSGETQYF
TRBJ2-5 | TRBV4-2 | CASSQGRLALREETQYF
TRBJ2-7 | TRBV4-2 | CASSHGRAYEQYF
TRBJ2-2 | TRBV12-3/TRBV12-4 | CASIHLGTANTGELFF
TRBJ2-7 | TRBV20-1 | CSAPSGTGGYEQYF
TRBJ1-3 | TRBV5-4 | CASSLARTGSGNTIYF
TRBJ2-7 | TRBV19 | CASSAQWRTYEQYF